Following are 2 T cell receptor beta chains from one sample sequenced in a study of blood T cells in healthy people across ages. The use of a sample-barcoded 5' primer and a J-beta primer mix characterized a second PCR of roughly 6 to 11 cycles. MiXCR, run by TCRdb on the 5' RACE reads, gives a single entry per CDR3 protein. The data contain 1.2 million to 1.5 million distinct CDR3 sequences, roughly 60% of them singletons. Material: blood. These receptors were obtained from a man aged 18 to 29 in good health.

The chain recombines TRBV3-1 with TRBJ2-1; D gene unclear. Germline CDR1 LGHDT, CDR2 YNNKEL (reference sequence). This CDR3 spans 12 amino acids. V gave up 6 bases and J gave up 5 bases, with 8 bases separating them. The CDR3 DNA is TGTGCCAGCAGTCTAAATCACAATGAGCAGTTCTTC. As protein: CASSLNHNEQFF.

The rearrangement joins TRBV5-1 to TRBJ2-7; D is unresolved. The V gene's germline CDR1 is SGHRS and CDR2 YFSETQ. Deletions cut 4 bases from V and 2 bases from J, with 19 bases between. The CDR3 length is 16 residues. CDR3 in DNA: TGCGCCAGCAGCCCCCACCCTCAAAAGGCGGCCTACGAGCAGTACTTC. Protein sequence: CASSPHPQKAAYEQYF.